Below, 32 T cell receptor beta chains from the same sample are listed, as sequenced in a study of cytomegalovirus exposure and HLA in healthy donors. The PCR was carried out with 60 Vbeta primers and 13 Jbeta primers. Assay: immunoSEQ multiplex PCR; the TCRdb copy retains only in-frame clones and omits some. Among 130,000 to 150,000 clones listed, about three quarters were seen once. The sample consisted of PBMCs. Every receptor here comes from a young man in good health and CMV-seronegative.

This clone was counted a few times. The rearrangement uses TRBV9 and TRBJ1-4; TRBD1 matches at 7 bases. The CDR3 runs to 14 residues. The ends lost 4 bases at V and 6 bases at J; junction bases unmatched: 6. CDR1 is SGDLS and CDR2 is YYNGEE in the germline V gene. This CDR3 is CASSSQGGHEKLFF. As DNA, the CDR3 is TGTGCCAGCAGCTCCCAGGGGGGCCATGAAAAACTGTTTTTT.

This clone showed up just a few times. The V gene is TRBV5-6, the J gene TRBJ1-1; D is possibly TRBD1 (6 bases). Trimming took 1 base from V and 1 from J, leaving 14 bases between them. Germline CDR1 SGHDT, CDR2 YYEEEE. The CDR3 totals 16 residues. For the CDR3, the DNA is TGTGCCAGCAGCTTGACCGGGACACCTAAGAACACTGAAGCTTTCTTT. It translates to CASSLTGTPKNTEAFF.

The rearrangement links TRBV7-6 to TRBJ2-1, with TRBD1 identical over 12 bases. The CDR3 is 15 residues long. Germline trimming cut 1 base from V and 9 bases from J; bases unmatched to any gene: 4. Germline CDR1 and CDR2: SGHVS and FNYEAQ. CDR3 DNA sequence: TGTGCCAGCAGCTTAGACGGGACAGGGGGCAGTGAGCAGTTCTTC. Translation gives CASSLDGTGGSEQFF.

The gene calls are TRBV28 and TRBJ1-2, with 7 bases aligning to TRBD1. With V trimmed by 7 bases and J by 2 bases, 7 bases remained unmatched. This CDR3 has 14 amino acids. Germline V gives CDR1 MDHEN, CDR2 SYDVKM. In DNA, the CDR3 is TGTGCCAGCAACCACAGGGGTTTAAACTATGGCTACACCTTC. Translating it yields CASNHRGLNYGYTF.

This chain joins TRBV5-4 and TRBJ2-2; D is unresolved. The CDR3 covers 11 residues. V dropped 10 bases and J dropped 5 bases, with 9 bases sitting between them. Germline loops: CDR1 SGHNT, CDR2 YYREEE (reference sequence). In nucleotides, the CDR3 is TGTGCCTGGTCCGCGACCGGGGAGCTGTTTTTT. This translates into CAWSATGELFF.

This clone was found a few times. The V gene is TRBV18, the J gene TRBJ1-4, with 10 positions matching TRBD1. The V gene's germline CDR1 is KGHSH and CDR2 LQKENI. The CDR3 runs to 16 residues. V shed 6 bases, J shed 5 bases, and the junction held 9 bases outside the gene matches. Here the CDR3 DNA reads TGTGCCAGCTCGGGACAGGGGAAGACCTCCAATGAAAAACTGTTTTTT. It specifies CASSGQGKTSNEKLFF. Combining the CDR3 with reference TRBV18 and TRBJ1-4 gives the whole variable domain NAGVMQNPRHLVRRRGQEARLRCSPMKGHSHVYWYRQLPEEGLKFMVYLQKENIIDESGMPKERFSAEFPKEGPSILRIQQVVRGDSAAYFCASSGQGKTSNEKLFFGSGTQLSVL.

The chain is built from TRBV6-1 and TRBJ2-3; the match to TRBD2 covers 11 bases. CDR1 MNHNS and CDR2 SASEGT come from the germline V gene. This CDR3 region has 15 residues. The V gene end was trimmed by 7 bases and the J gene end by 5 bases; junction bases not matched to a gene: 8. CDR3 residues: CASINRGLAGDTQYF. CDR3 nucleotides: TGTGCCAGCATTAACCGAGGACTAGCGGGAGATACGCAGTATTTT.

This chain joins TRBV6-4 and TRBJ1-4, with 8 bases fitting TRBD1. The CDR3 is 15 residues long. V lost 6 bases and J lost 4; bases outside the gene matches: 7. In germline, CDR1 is MRHNA, CDR2 SNTAGT. CDR3 bases: TGTGCCAGCAGCCGGACAGGGCTCGATAATGAAAAACTGTTTTTT. The encoded protein is CASSRTGLDNEKLFF.

This chain uses TRBV7-6 with TRBJ2-1, with TRBD2 identical over 12 bases. Germline V gives CDR1 SGHVS, CDR2 FNYEAQ. Trimming cost V 3 bases and J 8 bases; bases outside gene matches: 8. The CDR3 covers 16 residues. The CDR3 DNA reads TGTGCCAGCAGCTTTGGACTAGCGGGGATTTTCGATGAGCAGTTCTTC. The encoded protein is CASSFGLAGIFDEQFF.

V gene TRBV18 combines with J gene TRBJ2-7, with 8 bases identical to TRBD2. V was clipped by 1 base and J by 7 bases; unmatched bases: 6. Germline V gives CDR1 KGHSH, CDR2 LQKENI. The CDR3 length is 14 residues. In nucleotides, the CDR3 is TGTGCCAGCTCACCACGGCGGGGGGCTTGGGAGCAGTACTTC. This translates into CASSPRRGAWEQYF.

The chain links TRBV6-5 to TRBJ2-7; 9 bases fit TRBD2. V shed 3 bases, J shed 2 bases, and the junction held 5 bases outside the gene matches. This CDR3 region has 15 residues. The germline CDR1 and CDR2 sequences are MNHEY and SVGAGI. The CDR3 is CASSYRQRGAYEQYF. CDR3 nucleotides: TGTGCCAGCAGTTATCGCCAGCGGGGGGCCTACGAGCAGTACTTC.

The table lists this clone with a count of one. This sequence joins TRBV7-8 and TRBJ1-4; TRBD1 aligns across 9 bases. The CDR3 extends over 17 amino acids. The junction had 9 bases not matched to a gene; V was cut back by 3 bases and J by 4 bases. Germline V gene sequence: CDR1 SGHVS, CDR2 FQNEAQ. The CDR3 region is CASSFTGTGQGNEKLFF. The CDR3 nucleotides read TGTGCCAGCAGCTTCACCGGGACGGGACAGGGTAATGAAAAACTGTTTTTT.

The chain carries TRBV4-1 and TRBJ2-1; 10 nucleotides agree with TRBD1. This CDR3 is built from 16 residues. Germline V gene sequence: CDR1 MGHRA, CDR2 YSYEKL. With V trimmed by 1 base and J by 7 bases, 7 bases remained unmatched. CDR3 DNA: TGCGCCAGCAGCCAAGGCCCGGGACAGGGGATTAATGAGCAGTTCTTC. It codes for CASSQGPGQGINEQFF.

This chain joins TRBV25-1 and TRBJ2-1; tentative D call: TRBD2 (5 bases). Germline CDR1 reads MGHDK; CDR2 reads SYGVNS. The CDR3 loop spans 15 amino acids. Trimming cost V 4 bases and J 7 bases, with 17 bases left between them. The CDR3 protein is CASSVLAGGRNEQFF. Written as DNA, the CDR3 is TGTGCCAGCAGTGTTCTTGCGGGCGGCCGTAATGAGCAGTTCTTC.

This clone has only a few counts. The chain joins TRBV27 to TRBJ2-1, with D possibly being TRBD2 (6 bases). The CDR3 is made up of 17 amino acids. The germline V and J ends were trimmed by 5 bases and 4 bases, with 21 bases remaining between them. Germline V gene data show CDR1 as MNHEY and CDR2 as SMNVEV (reference sequence). The CDR3: CASSDRLGNYMYNEQFF. CDR3 bases: TGTGCCAGCAGTGACAGACTAGGGAACTATATGTACAATGAGCAGTTCTTC.

The genes are TRBV4-1 and TRBJ1-1, with D unclear. The V end lost 6 bases, the J end lost 9 bases, and 20 bases lay between the germline ends. Germline V gene sequence: CDR1 MGHRA, CDR2 YSYEKL. The CDR3 extends over 14 amino acids. CDR3 nucleotide sequence: TGCGCCAGCAGTAAACCTCGGGAGGCGCCCAAAGCTTTCTTT. The encoded protein is CASSKPREAPKAFF.

V and J are TRBV6-5 and TRBJ2-5; 7 bases line up with TRBD1. V lost 6 bases to trimming and J lost 5 bases; unmatched junction nucleotides: 9. CDR1 is MNHEY and CDR2 is SVGAGI in the germline V gene. This CDR3 is built from 14 residues. This CDR3 is CASSQRQGGETQYF. CDR3 sequence (DNA): TGTGCCAGCAGCCAGAGACAGGGTGGGGAGACCCAGTACTTC.

The chain employs TRBV14 and TRBJ1-4; 7 nucleotides agree with TRBD1. Germline CDR1 is SGHDN and CDR2 is FVKESK. J was trimmed by 6 bases and V by 3 bases; bases with no gene match: 4. This CDR3 contains 14 residues. The CDR3 sequence: CASSHDRVDEKLFF. CDR3 coding DNA: TGTGCCAGCAGCCACGACAGGGTGGATGAAAAACTGTTTTTT.

This clone was seen once. This chain joins TRBV5-1 and TRBJ2-7; TRBD2 aligns across 8 bases. The V gene's germline CDR1 is SGHRS and CDR2 YFSETQ. V dropped 0 bases and J dropped 6; count of bases not matched to a gene: 11. CDR3 length: 16 residues. The CDR3 sequence: CASSLVAGRVLLEQYF. DNA for the CDR3: TGCGCCAGCAGCTTGGTAGCGGGGCGGGTCCTCCTCGAGCAGTACTTC.

V is TRBV5-1 and J is TRBJ1-2, with a weak D call TRBD1 (6 bases). CDR1 and CDR2 from the germline V gene are SGHRS and YFSETQ. The length of the CDR3 is 14 residues. The germline V and J ends were trimmed by 5 bases and 1 base, with 12 bases remaining between them. The CDR3 sequence: CASRGGPDNYGYTF. DNA of the CDR3: TGCGCCAGCAGGGGGGGGCCGGATAACTATGGCTACACCTTC.

This chain connects TRBV19 to TRBJ1-5, with D hard to call. V gave up 7 bases and J gave up 4 bases, with 14 bases separating them. This CDR3 is 14 amino acids long. Germline V lookup: CDR1 LNHDA, CDR2 SQIVND (reference sequence). The CDR3 protein is CASTNQDSNQPQHF. The CDR3 coding sequence is TGTGCCAGTACTAACCAGGATTCGAATCAGCCCCAGCATTTT.

The V call is TRBV5-8, the J call TRBJ1-5, with D possibly being TRBD1 (6 bases). This CDR3 has 14 amino acids. Trimming took 6 bases from V and 7 from J, leaving 17 bases between them. CDR1 and CDR2 from the germline V gene are SGHTS and YDEGEE. The CDR3 DNA sequence: TGTGCCAGCACTGCCCCAGGGGAAGGACAGCCCCAGCATTTT. Encoded protein: CASTAPGEGQPQHF.

V gene TRBV9 combines with J gene TRBJ2-1, with no clear D. The CDR3 runs to 13 residues. Trimming took off 0 bases at V and 3 bases at J, with 4 bases between the two ends. Per the germline V gene, CDR1 is SGDLS and CDR2 is YYNGEE. CDR3 DNA sequence: TGTGCCAGCAGCGTAGGGAGCTACAATGAGCAGTTCTTC. Translation gives CASSVGSYNEQFF.

The chain has TRBV7-8 and TRBJ2-5; 8 bases agree with TRBD2. The junction had 8 bases not matched to a gene; V was cut back by 4 bases and J by 4 bases. The germline V gene has CDR1 SGHVS and CDR2 FQNEAQ. The CDR3 length is 15 residues. The CDR3, as DNA: TGTGCCAGCAGCTACGCTGGCGGGAGGCGAGAGACCCAGTACTTC. This encodes CASSYAGGRRETQYF. Filled out from reference TRBV7-8 and TRBJ2-5, the complete variable domain reads GAGVSQSPRYKVAKRGQDVALRCDPISGHVSLFWYQQALGQGPEFLTYFQNEAQLDKSGLPSDRFFAERPEGSVSTLKIQRTQQEDSAVYLCASSYAGGRRETQYFGPGTRLLVL.

CDR3 loop: CASRAGTSFNEQFF. The CDR3 nucleotides are TGTGCCAGTAGGGCCGGGACTAGCTTCAATGAGCAGTTCTTC. This rearrangement joins TRBV19 to TRBJ2-1; 9 bases are a match to TRBD2. The germline V gene has CDR1 LNHDA and CDR2 SQIVND (reference sequence). The trim removed 6 bases at V and 6 bases at J, leaving 6 bases unmatched. CDR3 length: 14 amino acids.

This chain links TRBV11-2 with TRBJ2-1; 11 nucleotides align to TRBD2. The CDR3 consists of 17 residues. The trim removed 2 bases at V and 0 bases at J, leaving 3 bases unmatched. Germline V gene sequence: CDR1 SGHAT, CDR2 FQNNGV. CDR3 amino acids: CASSLFTSGSSYNEQFF. As DNA, the CDR3 is TGTGCCAGCAGCTTATTTACTAGCGGGAGCTCCTACAATGAGCAGTTCTTC.

V and J are TRBV30 and TRBJ1-1; a weak D match, TRBD1 (6 bases). The CDR3 length is 14 residues. Deletions cut 4 bases from V and 1 base from J, with 13 bases between. Germline CDR1 is GTSNPN and CDR2 is SVGIG (reference sequence). The CDR3 bases are TGTGCCTGGACTCTGGACAGTGCGAACACTGAAGCTTTCTTT. It yields the protein CAWTLDSANTEAFF.

The genes are TRBV27 and TRBJ2-7, with D tentatively TRBD1 (6 bases). Trimming pared 5 bases from V and 1 base from J, leaving 12 bases between. In germline, CDR1 is MNHEY, CDR2 SMNVEV (reference sequence). The CDR3 loop spans 14 amino acids. The CDR3 DNA sequence: TGTGCCAGCAGTGGGACAAAGTCATCCTACGAGCAGTACTTC. This gives the protein CASSGTKSSYEQYF.

The chain combines TRBV11-2 with TRBJ2-1; D uncertain. With 3 bases removed from V and 4 bases from J, the gap between germline ends came to 4 bases. The CDR3 runs 12 residues. The germline V gene has CDR1 SGHAT and CDR2 FQNNGV. The CDR3: CASSFRYNEQFF. CDR3 DNA sequence: TGTGCCAGCAGCTTCAGGTACAATGAGCAGTTCTTC. Variable domain in full (rest from reference TRBV11-2 and TRBJ2-1): EAGVAQSPRYKIIEKRQSVAFWCNPISGHATLYWYQQILGQGPKLLIQFQNNGVVDDSQLPKDRFSAERLKGVDSTLKIQPAKLEDSAVYLCASSFRYNEQFFGPGTRLTVL.

The genes are TRBV10-3 and TRBJ1-5; 7 nucleotides agree with TRBD1. Germline V gene sequence: CDR1 ENHRY, CDR2 SYGVKD. The CDR3 length is 14 residues. V lost 6 bases, J lost 4 bases, and 6 bases stayed unmatched. CDR3 sequence: CAISRQGPNQPQHF. CDR3 DNA sequence: TGTGCCATCAGCCGACAGGGACCAAATCAGCCCCAGCATTTT.

This chain uses TRBV4-1 with TRBJ2-2, with unresolved D. The CDR3 is made up of 15 amino acids. The V gene lost 1 base and the J gene lost 1 base, with 7 bases spanning the gap. Germline V lookup: CDR1 MGHRA, CDR2 YSYEKL. CDR3 sequence (DNA): TGCGCCAGCAGCCAAGCTGTCGGGAACACCGGGGAGCTGTTTTTT. This sequence encodes CASSQAVGNTGELFF.

This chain connects TRBV4-2 to TRBJ2-7; D perhaps matches TRBD1 (5 bases). CDR3 length: 17 amino acids. Germline-derived CDR1 and CDR2 are LGHNA and YNFKEQ. The ends were cut back, 0 bases at V and 3 bases at J, with 18 bases in the middle. CDR3 sequence: CASSQEWVTASFYEQYF. DNA of the CDR3: TGTGCCAGCAGCCAAGAATGGGTGACAGCCTCCTTCTACGAGCAGTACTTC.